Each of the 26 T cell receptor beta chains below was sequenced from the same sample in a study of T cell responses to AZD1222 COVID-19 vaccine. Libraries were prepared by immunoSEQ multiplex PCR; TCRdb keeps only in-frame clonotypes and omits some of them. This sample has under 75,000 clones; around 84% occur once, and the top ten carry roughly 22%. This specimen was peripheral blood, taken on day 0 of AZD1222 vaccination. The receptors stem from an adult in good health.

The chain uses TRBV5-4 and TRBJ2-1; 14 positions match TRBD2. The trim removed 4 bases at V and 3 bases at J, leaving 3 bases unmatched. Germline V gene sequence: CDR1 SGHNT, CDR2 YYREEE (reference sequence). The CDR3 has 16 residues. The chain's CDR3 is CASSPGLAGGYNEQFF. CDR3 DNA sequence: TGTGCCAGCAGCCCCGGACTAGCGGGGGGCTACAATGAGCAGTTCTTC. The full variable domain, its missing parts supplied by reference TRBV5-4 and TRBJ2-1, is ETGVTQSPTHLIKTRGQQVTLRCSSQSGHNTVSWYQQALGQGPQFIFQYYREEENGRGNFPPRFSGLQFPNYSSELNVNALELDDSALYLCASSPGLAGGYNEQFFGPGTRLTVL.

This chain connects TRBV6-6 to TRBJ2-2; perhaps TRBD2 as D (6 bases). Deletions cut 2 bases from V and 4 bases from J, with 11 bases between. The CDR3 is 15 amino acids. Germline V gives CDR1 MNHNY, CDR2 SVGAGI (reference sequence). Written as DNA, the CDR3 is TGTGCCAGCAGTTACCTAATCGGGGGCACCGGGGAGCTGTTTTTT. It is translated as CASSYLIGGTGELFF.

This clone was detected once. This chain uses TRBV6-5 with TRBJ1-5; D call uncertain. CDR1 is MNHEY and CDR2 is SVGAGI in the germline V gene. CDR3 length: 13 residues. The ends were cut back, 2 bases at V and 2 bases at J, with 4 bases in the middle. The CDR3 DNA sequence: TGTGCCAGCAGTTACGGAGGCAATCAGCCCCAGCATTTT. This gives the protein CASSYGGNQPQHF.

The chain joins TRBV9 to TRBJ1-4, with D tentatively TRBD1 (6 bases). Trimming pared 4 bases from V and 6 bases from J, leaving 16 bases between. The CDR3 runs 15 residues. CDR1 is SGDLS, CDR2 YYNGEE, per germline. The CDR3 coding sequence is TGTGCCAGCAGCCCTCGTGGGGGGCTGTATGAAAAACTGTTTTTT. Residues: CASSPRGGLYEKLFF.

This clone appeared once. The gene calls are TRBV6-5 and TRBJ2-1; 12 bases align to TRBD2. Germline CDR1 is MNHEY and CDR2 is SVGAGI. The CDR3 has 13 amino acids. V shed 7 bases and J 6 bases; nucleotides not matched to a gene: 1. The CDR3 is CASKTSGSNEQFF. The CDR3 DNA reads TGTGCCAGCAAGACTAGCGGGAGCAATGAGCAGTTCTTC.

A single count supports this clone. The J gene is TRBJ2-1, the V gene TRBV5-4; D gene uncertain. CDR3 length equals 15 residues. Trimming removed 1 base from V and 1 base from J, with 9 bases in between. Germline CDR1 is SGHNT and CDR2 is YYREEE (reference sequence). The CDR3, as DNA: TGTGCCAGCAGCTTGATGGATTTGTCCTACAATGAGCAGTTCTTC. This sequence encodes CASSLMDLSYNEQFF.

This chain links TRBV7-9 with TRBJ2-7; 7 nucleotides line up with TRBD1. Trimming took 3 bases from V and 6 from J; bases not matched to a gene: 11. The CDR3 length is 15 residues. Germline assignment: CDR1 SEHNR and CDR2 FQNEAQ (reference sequence). CDR3 sequence: CASSLGGTAWSEQYF. Written as DNA, the CDR3 is TGTGCCAGCAGCTTGGGTGGGACAGCCTGGTCCGAGCAGTACTTC.

This chain uses TRBV11-2 with TRBJ2-5; D tentatively fits TRBD1 or TRBD2 (7 bases each). The CDR3 runs to 13 residues. Germline V gene data show CDR1 as SGHAT and CDR2 as FQNNGV. The V end lost 2 bases, the J end lost 10 bases, and 14 bases lay between the germline ends. The CDR3 here is CASSLSRGGSQYF. The CDR3 bases are TGTGCCAGCAGCTTATCCAGGGGGGGGAGCCAGTACTTC.

This clone was detected only a few times. The V call is TRBV24-1, the J call TRBJ1-2, with TRBD1 matching over 9 bases. The CDR3 has 13 amino acids. In germline, CDR1 is KGHDR, CDR2 SFDVKD. J gave up 9 bases and V 7 bases, and 8 bases lay outside the gene matches. The DNA for the CDR3 is TGTGCCACCAGCGAGGGACAGGGCTTAAGCTACACCTTC. This sequence encodes CATSEGQGLSYTF.

V usage is TRBV10-3 and J usage is TRBJ1-1; perhaps TRBD1 as D (5 bases). The CDR3 is 16 residues long. Germline assignment: CDR1 ENHRY and CDR2 SYGVKD. Deletions cut 0 bases from V and 3 bases from J, with 14 bases between. This CDR3 is CAISESLAGKDTEAFF. CDR3 coding DNA: TGTGCCATCAGTGAGTCCTTGGCAGGGAAGGACACTGAAGCTTTCTTT.

The chain combines TRBV3-1 (or the pseudogene TRBV3-2) with TRBJ1-5; D is possibly TRBD1 (6 bases). This CDR3 spans 17 amino acids. CDR1 is LGHDT and CDR2 is YNNKEL in the germline V gene (reference sequence). V shed 4 bases and J shed 1 base, with 17 bases lying between them. The DNA of the CDR3 is TGTGCCAGCAGCCGCTCTTTAGAAGGACAGAGCAATCAGCCCCAGCATTTT. Its translation: CASSRSLEGQSNQPQHF.

V usage is TRBV6-5 and J usage is TRBJ2-5, with D possibly being TRBD1 (5 bases). CDR1 is MNHEY, CDR2 SVGAGI, per germline. This CDR3 spans 11 amino acids. V lost 5 bases and J 4 bases, leaving 5 bases between the germline ends. The CDR3 DNA sequence: TGTGCCAGCAGTAGGGGAGAGACCCAGTACTTC. Protein: CASSRGETQYF.

The chain joins TRBV12-3 or TRBV12-4 to TRBJ2-3; the D is unclear. V was clipped by 8 bases and J by 6 bases, with 12 bases between them. The CDR3 is made up of 12 amino acids. The DNA of the CDR3 is TGTGCCAGCCCGGATGTGAGTGATACGCAGTATTTT. This codes for CASPDVSDTQYF.

J is TRBJ1-1 and V is TRBV2; D uncertain. Trimming removed 6 bases at V and 6 bases at J, with 14 bases between. Germline loops: CDR1 SNHLY, CDR2 FYNNEI. The CDR3 is 13 residues long. For the CDR3, the DNA is TGTGCCAGCAGGAAGCGCGGAATTGCTGAAGCTTTCTTT. It encodes CASRKRGIAEAFF.

A word on this clone: Relative to the germline gene, one junction end is altered; a read error may explain this. The rearrangement uses TRBV19 and TRBJ2-7; 7 nucleotides agree with TRBD1. Looked up from germline, CDR1 is LNHDA and CDR2 is SQIVND (reference sequence). The CDR3 consists of 14 residues. The CDR3 is CASSMNQVTGVVNF. Written as DNA, the CDR3 is TGTGCCAGTAGTATGAATCAGGTAACAGGGGTCGTGAACTTC.

This clone was counted a single time. The chain carries TRBV6-6 and TRBJ2-1; D ambiguous. This CDR3 has 12 residues. The germline V gene has CDR1 MNHNY and CDR2 SVGAGI (reference sequence). V dropped 7 bases and J dropped 2 bases, with 6 bases sitting between them. The CDR3 reads CASNLAYNEQFF. The CDR3 DNA reads TGTGCCAGCAATTTAGCCTACAATGAGCAGTTCTTC.

The chain recombines TRBV11-2 with TRBJ1-2, with a possible D match to TRBD1 (5 bases). V gave up 1 base and J gave up 8 bases, with 17 bases separating them. The CDR3 is made up of 15 amino acids. Germline-derived CDR1 and CDR2 are SGHAT and FQNNGV. The CDR3 bases are TGTGCCAGCAGCTTAGCAAGCCCAGGGAGTGAGGGCTACACCTTC. Protein sequence: CASSLASPGSEGYTF.

The chain links TRBV2 to TRBJ2-2; 12 bases line up with TRBD2. Germline V gene data show CDR1 as SNHLY and CDR2 as FYNNEI. This CDR3 has 15 residues. The junction had 3 bases not matched to a gene; V was cut back by 5 bases and J by 5 bases. Here the CDR3 reads CASSLTSGGTGELFF. The CDR3 DNA reads TGTGCCAGCAGTCTGACTAGCGGGGGTACCGGGGAGCTGTTTTTT.

This clone was detected only a few times. The chain uses TRBV20-1 and TRBJ1-2; D gene unclear. Trimming stripped 7 bases from V and 4 bases from J, with 7 bases between. Germline CDR1 DFQATT, CDR2 SNEGSKA (reference sequence). This CDR3 is built from 10 residues. The CDR3 loop is CSVPSYGYTF. CDR3 nucleotide sequence: TGCAGTGTTCCGTCCTATGGCTACACCTTC.

V and J are TRBV20-1 and TRBJ2-1, with TRBD2 as a possible D gene (6 bases). This CDR3 spans 11 amino acids. Trimming cost V 6 bases and J 8 bases, with 11 bases left between them. In germline, CDR1 is DFQATT, CDR2 SNEGSKA (reference sequence). The CDR3, as DNA: TGCAGTGCGAGGGACTTCGATGAGCAGTTCTTC. The encoded protein is CSARDFDEQFF.

The V call is TRBV7-2, the J call TRBJ2-3; D might be TRBD2 (6 bases). V lost 5 bases, J lost 4 bases, and 13 bases lay in between. CDR1 is SGHTA and CDR2 is FQGNSA in the germline V gene. The CDR3 consists of 14 residues. The CDR3 nucleotides are TGTGCCAGCAGCCTCGGAGGGCCGGCAGATACGCAGTATTTT. As protein: CASSLGGPADTQYF.

The CDR3 here is CASSHFEGTGELFF. CDR3 in DNA: TGTGCCAGCAGCCATTTCGAGGGGACCGGGGAGCTGTTTTTT. The chain couples TRBV3-1 (or the pseudogene TRBV3-2) to TRBJ2-2; either TRBD1 or TRBD2 may supply D (5 bases each). Germline lookup yields CDR1 LGHDT and CDR2 YNNKEL (reference sequence). Trimming removed 3 bases at V and 5 bases at J, with 10 bases between. CDR3 length: 14 amino acids.

The J gene is TRBJ1-4, the V gene TRBV7-8; D gene uncertain. From germline, CDR1 is SGHVS and CDR2 FQNEAQ. This CDR3 is 11 amino acids long. V was pared by 5 bases and J by 5 bases, with 3 bases between. The CDR3 DNA reads TGTGCCAGCAGCCCAAATGAAAAACTGTTTTTT. It encodes CASSPNEKLFF.

This chain uses TRBV4-2 with TRBJ2-1; either TRBD1 or TRBD2 may supply D (5 bases each). The CDR3 loop spans 14 amino acids. The germline V and J ends were trimmed by 0 bases and 10 bases, with 13 bases remaining between them. In germline, CDR1 is LGHNA, CDR2 YNFKEQ. CDR3 bases: TGTGCCAGCAGCCAAGAGGGGGTCGGCAGGGAGCAGTTCTTC. It is translated as CASSQEGVGREQFF.

This chain links TRBV5-8 with TRBJ1-2, with unresolved D. Germline V CDR1 and CDR2: SGHTS, YDEGEE. The CDR3 spans 15 residues. V gave up 1 base and J gave up 2 bases, with 12 bases separating them. The CDR3 nucleotides read TGTGCCAGCAGCTTGAGGACGGTTGTCAACTATGGCTACACCTTC. Translation gives CASSLRTVVNYGYTF.

The chain has TRBV12-3 or TRBV12-4 and TRBJ2-1; D remains unclear. This CDR3 region has 13 residues. Trimming pared 3 bases from V and 5 bases from J, leaving 8 bases between. The CDR3 is CASSFPENNEQFF. Written as DNA, the CDR3 is TGTGCCAGCAGTTTCCCCGAGAACAATGAGCAGTTCTTC.